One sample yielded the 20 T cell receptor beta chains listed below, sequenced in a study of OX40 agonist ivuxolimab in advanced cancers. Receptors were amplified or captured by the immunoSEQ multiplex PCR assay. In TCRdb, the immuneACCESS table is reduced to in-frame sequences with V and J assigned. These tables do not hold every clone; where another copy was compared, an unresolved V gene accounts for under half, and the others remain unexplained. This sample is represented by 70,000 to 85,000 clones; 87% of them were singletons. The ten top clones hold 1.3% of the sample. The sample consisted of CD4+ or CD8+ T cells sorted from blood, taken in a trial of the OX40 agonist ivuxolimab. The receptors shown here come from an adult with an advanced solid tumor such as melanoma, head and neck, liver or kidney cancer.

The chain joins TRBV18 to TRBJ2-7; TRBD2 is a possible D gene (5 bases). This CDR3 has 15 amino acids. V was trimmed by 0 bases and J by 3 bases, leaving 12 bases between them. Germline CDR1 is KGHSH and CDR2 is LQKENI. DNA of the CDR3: TGTGCCAGCTCACCACCGGGAGCAGGTGTCTACGAGCAGTACTTC. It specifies CASSPPGAGVYEQYF.

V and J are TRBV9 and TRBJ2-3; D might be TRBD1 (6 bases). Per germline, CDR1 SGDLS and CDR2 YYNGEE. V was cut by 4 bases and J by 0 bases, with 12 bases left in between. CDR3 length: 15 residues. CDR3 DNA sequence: TGTGCCAGCAGCACGGGACACGCCAGCACAGATACGCAGTATTTT. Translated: CASSTGHASTDTQYF.

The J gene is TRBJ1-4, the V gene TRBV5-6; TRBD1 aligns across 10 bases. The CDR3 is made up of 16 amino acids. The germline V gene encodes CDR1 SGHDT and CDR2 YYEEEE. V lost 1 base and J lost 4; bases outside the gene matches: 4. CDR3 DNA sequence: TGTGCCAGCAGCTTGAGAGGGACAGGGGTTAATGAAAAACTGTTTTTT. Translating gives CASSLRGTGVNEKLFF.

The DNA of the CDR3 is TGTGCCAGCAGCTTGGCGCAGGGTTCGGAATATGGCTACACCTTC. Translating gives CASSLAQGSEYGYTF. The chain carries TRBV7-9 and TRBJ1-2; possible D gene TRBD1, 5 bases. This CDR3 comprises 15 residues. Germline loops: CDR1 SEHNR, CDR2 FQNEAQ (reference sequence). The V gene lost 3 bases and the J gene lost 5 bases, with 16 bases spanning the gap.

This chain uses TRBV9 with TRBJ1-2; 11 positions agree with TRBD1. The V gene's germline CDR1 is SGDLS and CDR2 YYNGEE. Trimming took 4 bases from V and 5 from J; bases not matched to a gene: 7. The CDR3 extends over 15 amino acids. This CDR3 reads CASSPRDRGWYGYTF. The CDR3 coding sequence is TGTGCCAGCAGCCCCCGGGACAGGGGGTGGTATGGCTACACCTTC.

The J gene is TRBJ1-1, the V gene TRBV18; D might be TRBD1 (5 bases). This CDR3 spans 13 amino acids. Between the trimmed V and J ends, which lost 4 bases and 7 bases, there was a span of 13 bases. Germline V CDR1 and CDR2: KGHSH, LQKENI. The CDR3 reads CASSQGLDNEAFF. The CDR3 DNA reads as TGTGCCAGCTCACAGGGCCTGGACAATGAAGCTTTCTTT. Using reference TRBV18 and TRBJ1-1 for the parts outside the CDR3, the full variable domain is NAGVMQNPRHLVRRRGQEARLRCSPMKGHSHVYWYRQLPEEGLKFMVYLQKENIIDESGMPKERFSAEFPKEGPSILRIQQVVRGDSAAYFCASSQGLDNEAFFGQGTRLTVV.

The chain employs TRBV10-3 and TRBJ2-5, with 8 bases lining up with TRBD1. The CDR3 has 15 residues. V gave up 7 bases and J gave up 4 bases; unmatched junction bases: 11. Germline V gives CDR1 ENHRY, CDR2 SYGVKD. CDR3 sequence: CAINPGTGGGETQYF. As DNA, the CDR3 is TGTGCCATCAACCCTGGGACAGGAGGAGGAGAGACCCAGTACTTC.

The CDR3 sequence: CASSPQEFTEAFF. CDR3 DNA sequence: TGTGCCAGCAGCCCACAGGAGTTCACTGAAGCTTTCTTT. This chain connects TRBV7-9 to TRBJ1-1, with a possible D match to TRBD1 (5 bases). The CDR3 has 13 residues. V gave up 5 bases and J gave up 4 bases, with 11 bases separating them. Germline values: CDR1 SEHNR, CDR2 FQNEAQ (reference sequence).

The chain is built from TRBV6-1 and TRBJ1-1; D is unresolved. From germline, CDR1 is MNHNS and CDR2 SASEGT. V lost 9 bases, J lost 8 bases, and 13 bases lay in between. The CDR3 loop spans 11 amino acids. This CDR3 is CASFTRNEAFF. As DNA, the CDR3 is TGTGCCAGTTTCACAAGAAACGAAGCTTTCTTT.

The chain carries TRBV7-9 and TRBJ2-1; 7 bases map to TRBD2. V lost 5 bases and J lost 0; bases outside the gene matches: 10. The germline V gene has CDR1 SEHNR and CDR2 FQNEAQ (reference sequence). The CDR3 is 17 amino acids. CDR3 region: CASSPPGAGSSYNEQFF. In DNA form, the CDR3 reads TGTGCCAGCAGCCCCCCTGGAGCGGGGAGCTCCTACAATGAGCAGTTCTTC. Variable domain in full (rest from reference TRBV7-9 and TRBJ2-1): DTGVSQNPRHKITKRGQNVTFRCDPISEHNRLYWYRQTLGQGPEFLTYFQNEAQLEKSRLLSDRFSAERPKGSFSTLEIQRTEQGDSAMYLCASSPPGAGSSYNEQFFGPGTRLTVL.

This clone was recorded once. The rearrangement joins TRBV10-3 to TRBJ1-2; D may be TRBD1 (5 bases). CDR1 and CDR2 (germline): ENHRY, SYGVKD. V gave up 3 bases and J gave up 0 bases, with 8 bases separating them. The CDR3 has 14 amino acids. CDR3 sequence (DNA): TGTGCCATCAGTGAAGGGGCATCTAACTATGGCTACACCTTC. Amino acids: CAISEGASNYGYTF.

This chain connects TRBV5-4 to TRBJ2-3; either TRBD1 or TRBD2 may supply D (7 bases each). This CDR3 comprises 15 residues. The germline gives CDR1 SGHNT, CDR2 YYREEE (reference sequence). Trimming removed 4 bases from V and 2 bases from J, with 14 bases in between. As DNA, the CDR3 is TGTGCCAGCAGCCCAGGGGGGGGGAACACAGATACGCAGTATTTT. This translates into CASSPGGGNTDTQYF.

CDR3 region: CASSKPAGTDEQYF. CDR3 DNA sequence: TGTGCCAGCAGCAAACCGGCGGGAACGGACGAGCAGTACTTC. The chain is built from TRBV11-2 and TRBJ2-7; D may be TRBD2 (6 bases). Per the germline V gene, CDR1 is SGHAT and CDR2 is FQNNGV. The CDR3 sequence is 14 residues long. Deletions cut 5 bases from V and 5 bases from J, with 16 bases between.

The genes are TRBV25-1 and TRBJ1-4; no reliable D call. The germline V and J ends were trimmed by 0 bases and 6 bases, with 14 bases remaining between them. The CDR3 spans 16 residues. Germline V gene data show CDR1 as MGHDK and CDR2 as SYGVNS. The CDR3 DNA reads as TGTGCCAGCAGTGAATATACCCAATGGGGTGATGAAAAACTGTTTTTT. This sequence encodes CASSEYTQWGDEKLFF.

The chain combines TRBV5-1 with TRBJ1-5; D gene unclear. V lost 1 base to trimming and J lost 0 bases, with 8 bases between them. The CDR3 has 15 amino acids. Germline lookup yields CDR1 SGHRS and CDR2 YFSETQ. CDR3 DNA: TGCGCCAGCAGCTTGAACGGAGATAGCAATCAGCCCCAGCATTTT. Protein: CASSLNGDSNQPQHF.

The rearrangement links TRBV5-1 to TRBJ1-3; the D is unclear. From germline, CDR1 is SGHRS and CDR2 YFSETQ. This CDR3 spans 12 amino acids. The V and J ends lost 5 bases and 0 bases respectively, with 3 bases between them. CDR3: CASRDSGNTIYF. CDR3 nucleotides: TGCGCCAGCAGGGACTCTGGAAACACCATATATTTT.

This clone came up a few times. CDR3 amino acids: CASSLQGGYEQYF. CDR3 nucleotide sequence: TGTGCCAGCAGCTTACAGGGAGGCTACGAGCAGTACTTC. J is TRBJ2-7 and V is TRBV11-2; D is perhaps TRBD2 (6 bases). The CDR3 contains 13 residues. Trimming stripped 2 bases from V and 3 bases from J, with 8 bases between. Germline-derived CDR1 and CDR2 are SGHAT and FQNNGV.

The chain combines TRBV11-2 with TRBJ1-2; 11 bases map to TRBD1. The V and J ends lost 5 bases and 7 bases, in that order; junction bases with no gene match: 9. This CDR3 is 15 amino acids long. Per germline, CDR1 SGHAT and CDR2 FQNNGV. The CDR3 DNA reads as TGTGCCAGCAGCCCAGGGACAGGGGGGGCGTTTGGCTACACCTTC. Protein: CASSPGTGGAFGYTF.

This chain's CDR3 is CASSPLGQGKDTQYF. The CDR3 DNA follows: TGTGCCAGCTCCCCCTTGGGACAGGGTAAAGATACGCAGTATTTT. V is TRBV18 and J is TRBJ2-3; the match to TRBD1 covers 9 bases. This CDR3 has 15 amino acids. V was pared by 6 bases and J by 5 bases, with 9 bases of the junction left unmatched. The germline gives CDR1 KGHSH, CDR2 LQKENI.

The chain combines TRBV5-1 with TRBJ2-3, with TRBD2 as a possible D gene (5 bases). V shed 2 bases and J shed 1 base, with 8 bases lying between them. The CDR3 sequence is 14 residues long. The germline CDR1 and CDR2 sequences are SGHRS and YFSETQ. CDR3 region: CASSLRTGTDTQYF. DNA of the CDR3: TGCGCCAGCAGCTTACGGACTGGCACAGATACGCAGTATTTT.